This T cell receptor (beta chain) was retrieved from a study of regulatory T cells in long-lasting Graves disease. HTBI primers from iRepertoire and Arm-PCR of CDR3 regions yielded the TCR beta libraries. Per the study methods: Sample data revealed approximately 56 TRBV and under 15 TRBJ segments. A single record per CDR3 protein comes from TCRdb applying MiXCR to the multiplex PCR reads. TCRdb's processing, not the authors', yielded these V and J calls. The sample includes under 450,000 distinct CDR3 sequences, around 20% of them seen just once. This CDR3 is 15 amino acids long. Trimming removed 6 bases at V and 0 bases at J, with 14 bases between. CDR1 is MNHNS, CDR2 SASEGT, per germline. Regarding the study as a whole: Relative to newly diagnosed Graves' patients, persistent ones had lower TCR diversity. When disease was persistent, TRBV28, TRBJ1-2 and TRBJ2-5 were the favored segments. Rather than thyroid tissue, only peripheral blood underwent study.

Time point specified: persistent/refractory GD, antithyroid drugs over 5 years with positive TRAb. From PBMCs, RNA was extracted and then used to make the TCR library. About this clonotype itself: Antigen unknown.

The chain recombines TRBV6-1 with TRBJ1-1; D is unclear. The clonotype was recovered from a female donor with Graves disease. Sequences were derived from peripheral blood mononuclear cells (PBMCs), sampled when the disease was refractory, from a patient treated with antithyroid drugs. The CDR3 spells CASRLARAVNTEAFF. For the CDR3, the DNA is TGTGCCAGCAGGTTAGCGAGGGCGGTGAACACTGAAGCTTTCTTT.